These 24 T cell receptor beta chains share one sample of origin, sequenced in a study of blood T cells in healthy people across ages. Primed by a sample-barcoded 5' primer and a J-beta primer mix, a second PCR proceeded for about 6 to 12 cycles. TCRdb used MiXCR to reprocess the 5' RACE reads, holding one entry per CDR3 protein. The table has about 290,000 distinct CDR3 sequences, about 25% seen once. Sequencing was done on a sample of blood. All receptors come from a woman in her seventies in good health.

The J gene is TRBJ2-7, the V gene TRBV7-2; D perhaps matches TRBD1 (5 bases). Germline V CDR1 and CDR2: SGHTA, FQGNSA. There are 15 residues in the CDR3. V was cut by 0 bases and J by 5 bases, with 14 bases left in between. The CDR3 DNA follows: TGTGCCAGCAGCTTAGCGGGCAGGGTAGAACACGAGCAGTACTTC. This sequence encodes CASSLAGRVEHEQYF.

This clonotype was detected a few times. This chain uses TRBV5-5 with TRBJ1-2; D is ambiguous. CDR1 and CDR2 (germline): SGHKS, YYEKEE (reference sequence). With 5 bases removed from V and 4 bases from J, the gap between germline ends came to 9 bases. The CDR3 is 12 residues long. The CDR3 reads CASSEVVYGYTF. As DNA, the CDR3 is TGTGCCAGCAGTGAGGTAGTCTATGGCTACACCTTC.

This chain links TRBV7-6 with TRBJ2-7; TRBD2 agrees at 12 bases. J was trimmed by 1 base and V by 5 bases; bases with no gene match: 12. The germline V gene encodes CDR1 SGHVS and CDR2 FNYEAQ. The CDR3 spans 18 residues. CDR3 bases: TGTGCCAGCAGCCTACTACCTTCGACTAGCGGGAGTTCCTACGAGCAGTACTTC. Its translation is CASSLLPSTSGSSYEQYF.

This clonotype was counted a few times. A read error may produce the germline difference seen at one junction end. The rearrangement links TRBV20-1 to TRBJ1-1, with D uncertain. The CDR3 sequence is 15 residues long. Germline V lookup: CDR1 DFQATT, CDR2 SNEGSKA (reference sequence). CDR3 in amino acids: CSARGPRAGNTEALF. CDR3 coding DNA: TGCAGTGCTAGAGGGCCGCGGGCGGGGAACACTGAAGCTCTCTTT.

The table lists this clonotype with a few counts. This chain joins TRBV15 and TRBJ1-6; no clear D gene. Trimming left V 1 base short and J 6 bases short, with 4 bases between. This CDR3 region has 13 residues. CDR1 and CDR2 (germline): LNHNV, YYDKDF (reference sequence). CDR3 DNA sequence: TGTGCCACCAGCAGAGGACGTAATTCACCCCTCCACTTT. Its translation: CATSRGRNSPLHF.

Only a few counts were recorded for this clonotype. This chain joins TRBV6-2 or TRBV6-3 and TRBJ2-1; 9 nucleotides match TRBD1. CDR1 is MNHEY and CDR2 is SVGEGT in the germline V gene. V was clipped by 6 bases and J by 6 bases; unmatched bases: 3. This CDR3 comprises 13 residues. This CDR3 reads CASSQTGGNEQFF. DNA of the CDR3: TGTGCCAGCAGCCAGACAGGGGGCAATGAGCAGTTCTTC.

This clonotype came up a few times. V gene TRBV5-1 combines with J gene TRBJ1-6; the D gene is possibly TRBD1 (5 bases). This CDR3 spans 14 amino acids. V dropped 4 bases and J dropped 6 bases, with 11 bases sitting between them. From germline, CDR1 is SGHRS and CDR2 YFSETQ. The chain's CDR3 is CASSAQGANSPLHF. The CDR3 DNA sequence: TGCGCCAGCAGCGCCCAGGGAGCTAATTCACCCCTCCACTTT.

J is TRBJ1-6 and V is TRBV9; D is uncertain. V lost 0 bases and J 13 bases, leaving 11 bases between the germline ends. The CDR3 runs 13 residues. The V gene's germline CDR1 is SGDLS and CDR2 YYNGEE. The CDR3 bases are TGTGCCAGCAGCGTAGCTAGCTCTGCCCCCCTCCACTTT. It encodes CASSVASSAPLHF.

At least ten counts were recorded for this clonotype. V usage is TRBV6-2 or TRBV6-3 and J usage is TRBJ2-1, with 11 positions matching TRBD2. CDR3 length equals 15 residues. V shed 6 bases and J 3 bases; nucleotides not matched to a gene: 4. Germline assignment: CDR1 MNHEY and CDR2 SVGEGT. The CDR3 reads CASSAGTSGYNEQFF. The CDR3 DNA reads TGTGCCAGCAGCGCCGGGACTAGCGGCTACAATGAGCAGTTCTTC.

The chain employs TRBV25-1 and TRBJ2-5; D remains unclear. The DNA end favors TRBJ2-7, so the J call may be wrong. The germline CDR1 and CDR2 sequences are MGHDK and SYGVNS. The CDR3 covers 15 residues. CDR3 loop: CASSDLALGSYEQYF. The DNA of the CDR3 is TGTGCCAGCAGTGACCTGGCGCTTGGCTCCTACGAGCAGTACTTC.

This clonotype was picked up a small number of times. V and J are TRBV20-1 and TRBJ2-5; 10 bases align to TRBD2. CDR1 and CDR2 from the germline V gene are DFQATT and SNEGSKA (reference sequence). CDR3 length: 18 residues. With V trimmed by 0 bases and J by 1 base, 11 bases remained unmatched. CDR3 sequence (DNA): TGCAGTGCTAGAGATCAAGCGGGAGGGCCTGAAAGCCAAGAGACCCAGTACTTC. Amino acids: CSARDQAGGPESQETQYF.

The chain has TRBV14 and TRBJ2-7, with 8 bases that match TRBD1. The CDR3 consists of 15 residues. Unmatched junction bases numbered 7, after V lost 5 bases and J lost 1 base. Germline V CDR1 and CDR2: SGHDN, FVKESK. CDR3 DNA: TGTGCCAGCAGCGCCCGACAGGGGAAGTCCTACGAGCAGTACTTC. This encodes CASSARQGKSYEQYF.

The J gene is TRBJ2-3, the V gene TRBV7-3; no clear D. V lost 2 bases and J lost 3, with 12 bases in between. The CDR3 is 15 amino acids. The germline V gene encodes CDR1 SGHTA and CDR2 FQGTGA. CDR3 in amino acids: CASSLLGVRTDTQYF. CDR3 nucleotides: TGTGCCAGCAGCTTACTCGGCGTCCGGACAGATACGCAGTATTTT.

The V call is TRBV7-2, the J call TRBJ2-7, with 9 nucleotides matching TRBD2. The ends lost 1 base at V and 1 base at J; junction bases unmatched: 8. Germline loops: CDR1 SGHTA, CDR2 FQGNSA. The CDR3 contains 17 residues. The CDR3 region is CASSLGLGLAGSYEQYF. In DNA form, the CDR3 reads TGTGCCAGCAGCTTAGGCCTGGGGCTAGCGGGATCCTACGAGCAGTACTTC.

This clonotype was observed many times. Relative to the germline gene, one junction end is altered; a read error may explain this. The chain recombines TRBV7-7 with TRBJ1-4; D unresolved. The CDR3 length is 13 residues. Germline V gene sequence: CDR1 SSHAT, CDR2 FNYEAQ (reference sequence). CDR3 DNA sequence: TGTGCTAGCAGCTTGCGGGCTAATGAAAAACTGTTTTTT. It encodes CASSLRANEKLFF.

The chain is built from TRBV5-6 and TRBJ2-6; maybe TRBD2 (6 bases). The V gene lost 1 base and the J gene lost 2 bases, with 7 bases spanning the gap. This CDR3 has 15 amino acids. Germline lookup yields CDR1 SGHDT and CDR2 YYEEEE. The CDR3 DNA is TGTGCCAGCAGCTTGCGGGGGACTGGGGCCAACGTCCTGACTTTC. It is translated as CASSLRGTGANVLTF.

This clonotype occurred a few times. The chain has TRBV20-1 and TRBJ2-5, with D possibly matching TRBD1 (6 bases). V was shortened by 6 bases and J by 3 bases, with 17 bases between the two germline ends. The germline gives CDR1 DFQATT, CDR2 SNEGSKA (reference sequence). CDR3 length: 14 residues. DNA of the CDR3: TGCAGTGCCCCGGACAGCAACCAAAAAGAGACCCAGTACTTC. Translating gives CSAPDSNQKETQYF.

This chain joins TRBV9 and TRBJ1-2; D is undetermined. The germline CDR1 and CDR2 sequences are SGDLS and YYNGEE. The CDR3 has 13 amino acids. Trimming left V 5 bases short and J 0 bases short, with 8 bases between. Here the CDR3 DNA reads TGTGCCAGCAGTAACCTAGCTAACTATGGCTACACCTTC. It is translated as CASSNLANYGYTF. Looking up the rest from reference TRBV9 and TRBJ1-2 gives the full variable domain: DSGVTQTPKHLITATGQRVTLRCSPRSGDLSVYWYQQSLDQGLQFLIQYYNGEERAKGNILERFSAQQFPDLHSELNLSSLELGDSALYFCASSNLANYGYTFGSGTRLTVV.

Of note for this clonotype: A read error is possible here, since a much larger clone lies one base away. The chain uses TRBV20-1 and TRBJ2-2; perhaps TRBD1 as D (5 bases). The germline V and J ends were trimmed by 0 bases and 0 bases, with 20 bases remaining between them. Germline V lookup: CDR1 DFQATT, CDR2 SNEGSKA (reference sequence). This CDR3 has 19 amino acids. The CDR3 DNA follows: TGCAGTGCTAGAGATATGATAGGGGAAGCAGTACCGAACACCGGGGAGCTGTTTTTT. Protein product: CSARDMIGEAVPNTGELFF.

At least ten counts were recorded for this clonotype. The rearrangement uses TRBV5-1 and TRBJ2-1; 13 nucleotides line up with TRBD2. Trimming cost V 4 bases and J 10 bases; bases outside gene matches: 8. This CDR3 contains 15 residues. Germline V gene lookup returns CDR1 SGHRS and CDR2 YFSETQ. The CDR3 here is CASSPDPGLAGEQFF. CDR3 coding DNA: TGCGCCAGCAGCCCGGATCCGGGACTAGCGGGAGAGCAGTTCTTC.

CDR3 sequence (DNA): TGTGCCAGCAGTCGTAGCGGGGGCTACGAGCAGTACTTC. Translated, it gives CASSRSGGYEQYF. The chain combines TRBV12-3 or TRBV12-4 with TRBJ2-1; TRBD2 matches 9 bases. The better agreement between TRBJ2-7 and the DNA end casts doubt on the J call. The CDR3 sequence is 13 residues long.

This clonotype was seen only a few times. This chain connects TRBV20-1 to TRBJ2-7; D may match TRBD1 or TRBD2 (6 bases each). This CDR3 has 14 amino acids. The V and J ends lost 2 bases and 2 bases respectively, with 13 bases between them. CDR1 DFQATT and CDR2 SNEGSKA come from the germline V gene (reference sequence). CDR3 sequence reads: CSARSRRDTYEQYF. The DNA of the CDR3 is TGCAGTGCTAGATCACGGCGGGACACCTACGAGCAGTACTTC.

This clonotype has a handful of counts. V usage is TRBV7-9 and J usage is TRBJ2-1; D perhaps matches TRBD2 (6 bases). Trimming took off 8 bases at V and 5 bases at J, with 19 bases between the two ends. Germline-derived CDR1 and CDR2 are SEHNR and FQNEAQ (reference sequence). CDR3 size: 15 residues. CDR3 bases: TGTGCCAGCCGACTCCCTGGCGGGACCGACAATGAGCAGTTCTTC. It codes for CASRLPGGTDNEQFF.

In this sample, this clonotype turned up a few times. J is TRBJ2-7 and V is TRBV7-9, with D possibly being TRBD1 (5 bases). This CDR3 has 13 amino acids. CDR1 is SEHNR, CDR2 FQNEAQ, per germline (reference sequence). Deletions cut 5 bases from V and 3 bases from J, with 11 bases between. The CDR3 DNA is TGTGCCAGCAGCAAGCAGGGTGGCTACGAGCAGTACTTC. Its translation: CASSKQGGYEQYF.